The 14 T cell receptor beta chains in this list originate from one sample, sequenced in a study of blood T cells in healthy people across ages. A second about 6 to 12 cycle PCR used barcoded and J-beta primers. Using its own MiXCR run on the 5' RACE reads, TCRdb lists one record per CDR3 protein. The data hold about 730,000 distinct CDR3 sequences, with 43% observed a single time. Sequencing was done on a sample of blood. These receptor sequences come from a woman aged 55-75 years in good health.

The chain joins TRBV9 to TRBJ2-5, with 12 nucleotides matching TRBD2. This CDR3 is 20 amino acids long. The germline CDR1 and CDR2 sequences are SGDLS and YYNGEE. The J segment lost 5 bases and the V segment lost 4 bases, leaving 21 bases of the junction unmatched. This CDR3 reads CASSPNSGMGLAGGEETQYF. In nucleotides, the CDR3 is TGTGCCAGCAGCCCTAATAGTGGGATGGGGCTAGCGGGAGGGGAGGAGACCCAGTACTTC.

The rearrangement joins TRBV6-1 to TRBJ2-1; TRBD2 is a possible D gene (6 bases). Trimming removed 4 bases from V and 0 bases from J, with 13 bases in between. Germline CDR1 MNHNS, CDR2 SASEGT. The CDR3 runs to 16 residues. The CDR3 region has the DNA TGTGCCAGCAGTGTTGGGGCGGGGAGCTCCTACAATGAGCAGTTCTTC. This codes for CASSVGAGSSYNEQFF.

The chain recombines TRBV12-3 or TRBV12-4 with TRBJ1-5, with D possibly matching TRBD1 (5 bases). Trimming removed 6 bases at V and 2 bases at J, with 11 bases between. This CDR3 comprises 14 residues. CDR3 residues: CASRSQTGNQPQHF. The CDR3 DNA follows: TGTGCCAGCAGATCTCAGACAGGCAATCAGCCCCAGCATTTT.

Concerning this clonotype: One junction end does not reproduce the germline sequence, and a read error may be involved. The V and J genes are TRBV6-2 or TRBV6-3 and TRBJ1-5; D call uncertain. The CDR3 loop spans 13 amino acids. From germline, CDR1 is MNHEY and CDR2 SVGEGT. The CDR3 spells CASTRDSNQLQHF. The CDR3 DNA reads as TGTGCCAGCACCCGCGATAGCAATCAGCTCCAGCATTTT.

The genes are TRBV7-8 and TRBJ2-1, with D uncertain. The CDR3 is 16 residues long. From germline, CDR1 is SGHVS and CDR2 FQNEAQ. V was clipped by 1 base and J by 1 base, with 11 bases between them. The DNA of the CDR3 is TGTGCCAGCAGCTTAGGAGGCAGATCTTCCTACAATGAGCAGTTCTTC. It is translated as CASSLGGRSSYNEQFF.

In DNA, the CDR3 is TGTGCCAGCAGTTACCAACAAGGTTTGAACACTGAAGCTTTCTTT. Protein product: CASSYQQGLNTEAFF. J is TRBJ1-1 and V is TRBV6-5; D is undetermined. There are 15 residues in the CDR3. Germline V lookup: CDR1 MNHEY, CDR2 SVGAGI. The V gene lost 2 bases and the J gene lost 0 bases, with 10 bases spanning the gap.

The gene calls are TRBV2 and TRBJ2-4, with D possibly being TRBD2 (5 bases). Germline lookup yields CDR1 SNHLY and CDR2 FYNNEI. Deletions cut 6 bases from V and 0 bases from J, with 12 bases between. CDR3 length: 15 residues. The chain's CDR3 is CASRERVLAKNIQYF. DNA for the CDR3: TGTGCCAGCAGGGAGAGGGTACTAGCCAAAAACATTCAGTACTTC.

At least ten counts were recorded for this clonotype. This chain joins TRBV4-3 and TRBJ2-2; D not certain. Germline V gene sequence: CDR1 LGHNA, CDR2 YSLEER. The CDR3 totals 13 residues. The V and J ends lost 1 base and 4 bases respectively, with 4 bases between them. The CDR3 DNA reads TGCGCCAGCAGCCAAGGAGGCACCGGGGAGCTGTTTTTT. Translated, it gives CASSQGGTGELFF.

This clonotype appeared a few times. The rearrangement joins TRBV21-1 to TRBJ2-7; the listed D gene, TRBD1, was not tested against the DNA. TRBV21-1 is a documented pseudogene. The CDR3 extends over 17 amino acids. For the CDR3, the DNA is TGTGCCAACCAACCTAAGAGGACAGGGTTGTGGGACTACGAGCAGTACTTC. Amino acids: CANQPKRTGLWDYEQYF.

The V call is TRBV10-3, the J call TRBJ2-2; D perhaps matches TRBD2 (6 bases). Per the germline V gene, CDR1 is ENHRY and CDR2 is SYGVKD. CDR3 size: 15 residues. The V and J ends lost 10 bases and 4 bases respectively, with 19 bases between them. The CDR3 sequence is CATWGGGDLTGELFF. CDR3 DNA: TGTGCCACGTGGGGAGGCGGGGACCTCACCGGGGAGCTGTTTTTT.

The chain joins TRBV20-1 to TRBJ1-2; 8 bases map to TRBD1. The CDR3 is 14 residues long. In germline, CDR1 is DFQATT, CDR2 SNEGSKA (reference sequence). V gave up 2 bases and J gave up 2 bases; unmatched junction bases: 4. CDR3 nucleotides: TGCAGTGCTAGAAGGGCAGGGGGCAACTATGGCTACACCTTC. It translates to CSARRAGGNYGYTF.

In regard to this clonotype: A read error is likely, as this CDR3 ends without the conserved phenylalanine or tryptophan. This chain links TRBV9 with TRBJ1-2; 9 bases align to TRBD1. Germline-derived CDR1 and CDR2 are SGDLS and YYNGEE. This CDR3 contains 14 residues. V shed 3 bases, J shed 5 bases, and the junction held 5 bases outside the gene matches. CDR3 in DNA: TGTGCCAGCAGCGCGACACAGGGGGCATATGGCTACACCTAC. Its protein is CASSATQGAYGYTY.

This clonotype was seen at least ten times. This rearrangement joins TRBV4-2 to TRBJ1-5; 8 nucleotides agree with TRBD1. Germline CDR1 is LGHNA and CDR2 is YNFKEQ. V lost 0 bases and J lost 5; bases outside the gene matches: 9. CDR3 length: 17 amino acids. CDR3 nucleotide sequence: TGTGCCAGCAGCCAAGATCTTGCTAGGACAGGGTATCAGCCCCAGCATTTT. It codes for CASSQDLARTGYQPQHF.

The sample holds a few counts of this clonotype. A clone one base away is much larger, so this may be a read error. The rearrangement links TRBV9 to TRBJ2-3, with D perhaps matching TRBD1 or TRBD2 (6 bases each). Germline V lookup: CDR1 SGDLS, CDR2 YYNGEE. The CDR3 runs 14 residues. V lost 0 bases, J lost 4 bases, and 9 bases lay in between. The CDR3 region has the DNA TGTGCCAGCAGCGTAGGGGGGGCGGCAGATACGCAGTATTTT. Its translation is CASSVGGAADTQYF.